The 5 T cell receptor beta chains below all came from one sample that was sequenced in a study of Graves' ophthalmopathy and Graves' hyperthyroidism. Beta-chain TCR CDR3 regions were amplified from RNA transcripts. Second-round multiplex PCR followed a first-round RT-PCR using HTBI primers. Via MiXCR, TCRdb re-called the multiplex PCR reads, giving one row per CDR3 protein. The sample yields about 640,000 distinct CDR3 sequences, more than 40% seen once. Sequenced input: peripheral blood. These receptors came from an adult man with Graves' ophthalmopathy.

The CDR3 region has the DNA TGTGCCAGCTCACGGGAAAGGGCCATGAACACTGAAGCTTTCTTT. Amino acid sequence: CASSRERAMNTEAFF. The chain has TRBV18 and TRBJ1-1; D is undetermined. The CDR3 spans 15 residues. V was clipped by 4 bases and J by 0 bases, with 12 bases between them. Germline assignment: CDR1 KGHSH and CDR2 LQKENI. The whole variable domain, remainder taken from reference TRBV18 and TRBJ1-1, is NAGVMQNPRHLVRRRGQEARLRCSPMKGHSHVYWYRQLPEEGLKFMVYLQKENIIDESGMPKERFSAEFPKEGPSILRIQQVVRGDSAAYFCASSRERAMNTEAFFGQGTRLTVV.

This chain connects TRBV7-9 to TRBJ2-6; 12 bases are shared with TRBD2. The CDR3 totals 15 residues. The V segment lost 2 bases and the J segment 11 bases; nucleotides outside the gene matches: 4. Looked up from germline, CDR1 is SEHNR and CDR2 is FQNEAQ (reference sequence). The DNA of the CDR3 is TGTGCCAGCAGCTTACGGACTAGCGGGGACCACGTCCTGACTTTC. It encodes CASSLRTSGDHVLTF.

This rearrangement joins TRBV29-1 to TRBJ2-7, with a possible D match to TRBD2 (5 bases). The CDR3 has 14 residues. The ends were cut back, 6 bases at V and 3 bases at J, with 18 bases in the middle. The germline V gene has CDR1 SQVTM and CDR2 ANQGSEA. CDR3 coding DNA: TGCAGCGTCCCTCTGACGGGGTATGGCTACGAGCAGTACTTC. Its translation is CSVPLTGYGYEQYF.

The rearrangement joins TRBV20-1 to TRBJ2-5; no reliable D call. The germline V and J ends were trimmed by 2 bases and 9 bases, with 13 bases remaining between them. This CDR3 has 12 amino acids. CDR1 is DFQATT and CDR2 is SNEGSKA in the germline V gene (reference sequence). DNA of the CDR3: TGCAGTGCTAGACAGACCAATCAGCCCCAGTACTTC. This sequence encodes CSARQTNQPQYF.

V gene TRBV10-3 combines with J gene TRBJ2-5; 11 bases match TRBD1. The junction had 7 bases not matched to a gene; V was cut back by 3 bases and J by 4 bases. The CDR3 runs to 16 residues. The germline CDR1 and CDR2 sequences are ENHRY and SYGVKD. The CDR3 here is CAISDLDRGQRETQYF. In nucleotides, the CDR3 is TGTGCCATCAGTGATTTGGACAGGGGGCAGCGAGAGACCCAGTACTTC.